This T cell receptor beta chain was sequenced during a study of cytomegalovirus exposure and HLA in healthy donors. Vbeta (60) and Jbeta (13) primers were used in the PCR. Profiling relied on immunoSEQ multiplex PCR, and the TCRdb table lists in-frame clones only, not all of them. The sample holds about 69,000 clones, roughly four fifths seen once. Losses at the gene ends were 5 bases for V and 2 bases for J; bases not matched to a gene: 9. CDR1 and CDR2 (germline): SQVTM, ANQGSEA. CDR3 length: 15 residues. This clonotype was obtained from a woman under 40 in good health and CMV-seropositive. The chain joins TRBV29-1 to TRBJ2-5, with 9 bases identical to TRBD2. The sample comprised PBMCs. The CDR3 DNA follows: TGCAGCGTTTTAAGCGGGAGGTCCTTACAAGAGACCCAGTACTTC. This encodes CSVLSGRSLQETQYF.